The 31 T cell receptor beta chains below come from one sample, sequenced in a study of blood T cells in healthy people across ages. Next came a second PCR, run for roughly 6 to 11 cycles, which used a sample-barcoded 5' primer along with a J-beta primer mix. TCRdb fed the 5' RACE reads into MiXCR, producing one record per CDR3 protein. This sample has roughly 550,000 distinct CDR3 sequences, with 24% found just once. This sample was shared with a second study, whose subject was T cells of mothers and their children.

The specimen was blood. The receptors derive from a boy aged 10-17 years in good health.

This clonotype was detected a few times. The genes are TRBV4-1 and TRBJ2-1; 8 bases line up with TRBD2. V shed 6 bases, J shed 2 bases, and the junction held 9 bases outside the gene matches. This CDR3 region has 16 residues. CDR1 and CDR2 (germline): MGHRA, YSYEKL. Here the CDR3 DNA reads TGCGCCAGCAGTCACCTAGCGGGCGAAACCTACAATGAGCAGTTCTTC. Protein: CASSHLAGETYNEQFF.

This clonotype has more than one count but fewer than ten. An end of the junction differs from the germline gene, which may be a read error. This chain uses TRBV4-3 with TRBJ2-3; D is perhaps TRBD2 (6 bases). There are 15 residues in the CDR3. Germline-derived CDR1 and CDR2 are LGHNA and YSLEER. CDR3 sequence (DNA): TGCGCCGGCAGCCAAGGGACTGGAAACACAGATACGCAGTATTTT. Amino acids: CAGSQGTGNTDTQYF.

This clonotype was counted between two and nine times. One end of the junction varies from germline; a read error may be responsible. The rearrangement joins TRBV19 to TRBJ1-1, with D perhaps matching TRBD1 (6 bases). Germline CDR1 LNHDA, CDR2 SQIVND (reference sequence). The CDR3 is made up of 15 amino acids. In DNA form, the CDR3 reads TGTGCCAGTAGTTTAGGGGGGCTTGTGAAGACTGAAGCTTTCTTT. Translation gives CASSLGGLVKTEAFF.

There are a few counts of this clonotype. This chain joins TRBV5-1 and TRBJ2-1; D ambiguous. The DNA end lines up better with TRBJ2-7; the J call may be wrong. CDR3 length: 16 residues. The V gene's germline CDR1 is SGHRS and CDR2 YFSETQ. The CDR3 bases are TGCGCCAGCAGCTTGTCGGCCACTAAGCGCGCTACGCAGCAGTACTTC. Translation: CASSLSATKRATQQYF.

For this clonotype: The junction departs from germline at one end; a sequencing error may be responsible. CDR3 loop: CASSLGAREKLFF. The CDR3 bases are TGTGCCAGCAGCTTGGGAGCTCGAGAAAAACTCTTTTTT. J is TRBJ1-4 and V is TRBV7-2, with D unresolved. The CDR3 is 13 amino acids. Germline V gene lookup returns CDR1 SGHTA and CDR2 FQGNSA.

This clonotype was recorded many times. The V call is TRBV28, the J call TRBJ1-4, with 10 bases aligning to TRBD1. After removal of 6 bases from V and 3 bases from J, the junction contained 4 bases not matched to a gene. This CDR3 comprises 15 residues. CDR1 is MDHEN, CDR2 SYDVKM, per germline. CDR3 amino acids: CASSDRGPANEKLFF. CDR3 sequence (DNA): TGTGCCAGCAGCGACAGGGGGCCGGCTAATGAAAAACTGTTTTTT.

This clonotype was counted a few times. The CDR3 DNA is TGTGCCAGCAGCTCCTGGACTTCGAATCTGGGGACCCAGTACTTC. Its translation is CASSSWTSNLGTQYF. The chain links TRBV7-2 to TRBJ2-5; TRBD2 is a possible D gene (5 bases). Germline V gene sequence: CDR1 SGHTA, CDR2 FQGNSA. The CDR3 covers 15 residues. Trimming left V 4 bases short and J 7 bases short, with 19 bases between. Supplemented by reference TRBV7-2 and TRBJ2-5, the full variable domain reads GAGVSQSPSNKVTEKGKDVELRCDPISGHTALYWYRQSLGQGLEFLIYFQGNSAPDKSGLPSDRFSAERTGGSVSTLTIQRTQQEDSAVYLCASSSWTSNLGTQYFGPGTRLLVL.

This clonotype was seen a handful of times. This sequence joins TRBV2 and TRBJ2-1; 10 bases map to TRBD1. Germline assignment: CDR1 SNHLY and CDR2 FYNNEI. J lost 7 bases, V lost 3 bases, and 6 bases had no gene match. The CDR3 is 15 residues long. The CDR3 here is CASSETGGYWNEQFF. DNA for the CDR3: TGTGCCAGCAGTGAGACAGGGGGCTACTGGAATGAGCAGTTCTTC.

This clonotype was counted only a few times. The genes are TRBV29-1 and TRBJ1-4, with D possibly TRBD1 on 5 matching bases. Looked up from germline, CDR1 is SQVTM and CDR2 is ANQGSEA. CDR3 length: 16 residues. V lost 4 bases and J 8 bases, leaving 23 bases between the germline ends. In DNA, the CDR3 is TGCAGCGTTGCCGCCTCCCGGGGGGACGGCCAGGAAAAACTGTTTTTT. Its protein product is CSVAASRGDGQEKLFF.

This clonotype was counted a few times. The chain uses TRBV6-6 and TRBJ2-3; TRBD2 aligns across 8 bases. From germline, CDR1 is MNHNY and CDR2 SVGAGI (reference sequence). Trimming cost V 1 base and J 3 bases; bases outside gene matches: 6. The CDR3 contains 16 residues. The CDR3 spells CASSYYKLAGTDTQYF. CDR3 DNA: TGTGCCAGCAGTTACTACAAGCTAGCGGGTACAGATACGCAGTATTTT.

The J gene is TRBJ2-6, the V gene TRBV7-9; possibly TRBD2 for D (5 bases). Germline V CDR1 and CDR2: SEHNR, FQNEAQ (reference sequence). The CDR3 extends over 16 amino acids. Trimming took 3 bases from V and 4 from J, leaving 13 bases between them. CDR3 DNA sequence: TGTGCCAGCAGCTTGGCGGGTCCTGTCGGGGCCAACGTCCTGACTTTC. Amino acid sequence: CASSLAGPVGANVLTF.

The V call is TRBV12-3 or TRBV12-4, the J call TRBJ2-7, with TRBD2 matching 10 bases. This CDR3 is 14 amino acids long. V shed 10 bases, J shed 6 bases, and the junction held 12 bases outside the gene matches. The CDR3 loop reads CATSRASGRGEQYF. The CDR3 nucleotides are TGTGCCACCTCGCGGGCTAGCGGGAGAGGCGAGCAGTACTTC.

The CDR3 coding sequence is TGTGCCAGCAGGGGACAGGGTCGGGGCAATGAGCAGTTCTTC. Translated, it gives CASRGQGRGNEQFF. This chain links TRBV6-2 or TRBV6-3 with TRBJ2-1; 9 bases fit TRBD1. V dropped 6 bases and J dropped 6; count of bases not matched to a gene: 6. CDR1 is MNHEY and CDR2 is SVGEGT in the germline V gene. This CDR3 has 14 amino acids.

In its sample, this clonotype was seen many times. The chain combines TRBV11-3 with TRBJ2-1, with TRBD1 as a possible D gene (5 bases). The germline V gene has CDR1 SGHNT and CDR2 YENEEA. V was cut by 2 bases and J by 9 bases, with 11 bases left in between. CDR3 length: 13 amino acids. CDR3 sequence reads: CASSLRSQGEQFF. The CDR3 DNA reads TGTGCCAGCAGCTTAAGGTCCCAGGGTGAGCAGTTCTTC.

The chain uses TRBV28 and TRBJ2-7; no definite D call. This CDR3 region has 14 residues. Deletions cut 7 bases from V and 1 base from J, with 14 bases between. Germline V gives CDR1 MDHEN, CDR2 SYDVKM. CDR3 in DNA: TGTGCCAGCACCAACCCACAGCCTTCCTACGAGCAGTACTTC. Protein product: CASTNPQPSYEQYF.

This clonotype was seen only a few times. This chain joins TRBV7-9 and TRBJ2-5, with D possibly TRBD2 on 6 matching bases. Germline-derived CDR1 and CDR2 are SEHNR and FQNEAQ (reference sequence). CDR3 size: 15 residues. Trimming removed 1 base at V and 3 bases at J, with 12 bases between. The CDR3 is CASSLGLVLEETQYF. DNA of the CDR3: TGTGCCAGCAGCTTAGGACTAGTTCTGGAAGAGACCCAGTACTTC.

There are a few counts of this clonotype. This sequence joins TRBV7-9 and TRBJ2-7; D possibly corresponds to TRBD2 (5 bases). Germline CDR1 is SEHNR and CDR2 is FQNEAQ (reference sequence). This CDR3 region has 15 residues. Trimming cost V 1 base and J 1 base, with 11 bases left between them. This CDR3 is CASSLVVERSYEQYF. The CDR3 DNA reads TGTGCCAGCAGCTTAGTGGTCGAGCGGTCCTACGAGCAGTACTTC.

There are a few counts of this clonotype. The chain combines TRBV2 with TRBJ1-1; 7 nucleotides agree with TRBD1. V was pared by 10 bases and J by 0 bases, with 8 bases of the junction left unmatched. The length of the CDR3 is 14 residues. Germline loops: CDR1 SNHLY, CDR2 FYNNEI. The CDR3 bases are TGTGCCACCGCCGGGACAGCACTGAACACTGAAGCTTTCTTT. Protein product: CATAGTALNTEAFF.

This clonotype showed up just a few times. The chain uses TRBV28 and TRBJ2-3, with D unclear. Germline V gives CDR1 MDHEN, CDR2 SYDVKM. This CDR3 comprises 11 residues. V dropped 5 bases and J dropped 6 bases, with 6 bases sitting between them. The CDR3 DNA is TGTGCCAGCAGTAACGTGGATACGCAGTATTTT. Translating gives CASSNVDTQYF.

This clonotype showed up just a few times. This chain joins TRBV4-3 and TRBJ2-7, with D tentatively TRBD1 (6 bases). V lost 3 bases and J 2 bases, leaving 14 bases between the germline ends. The CDR3 totals 15 residues. CDR1 is LGHNA and CDR2 is YSLEER in the germline V gene. The CDR3 protein is CASSQDARGPYEQYF. The CDR3 nucleotides read TGCGCCAGCAGCCAGGACGCCAGGGGCCCCTACGAGCAGTACTTC.

This clonotype came up a few times. The chain combines TRBV28 with TRBJ1-6; D gene uncertain. The CDR3 has 18 amino acids. V lost 5 bases, J lost 1 base, and 18 bases lay in between. From germline, CDR1 is MDHEN and CDR2 SYDVKM. The CDR3 here is CASSALWSQRSYNSPLHF. The CDR3 DNA reads as TGTGCCAGCAGTGCCCTCTGGTCCCAAAGGTCCTATAATTCACCCCTCCACTTT.

The rearrangement uses TRBV6-2 or TRBV6-3 and TRBJ2-6; D remains unclear. This CDR3 region has 19 residues. V was pared by 5 bases and J by 0 bases, with 20 bases between. The germline V gene encodes CDR1 MNHEY and CDR2 SVGEGT. The CDR3 here is CASSRIRSGPSSGANVLTF. The CDR3 DNA reads TGTGCCAGCAGTAGAATACGCTCCGGGCCAAGCTCTGGGGCCAACGTCCTGACTTTC.

This clonotype was seen a few times. The J gene is TRBJ1-6, the V gene TRBV29-1; maybe TRBD1 (5 bases). The germline V gene encodes CDR1 SQVTM and CDR2 ANQGSEA. V was trimmed by 4 bases and J by 7 bases, leaving 14 bases between them. The CDR3 totals 14 residues. CDR3 coding DNA: TGCAGCGTTGGCACTGGCAGGGCGAATTCACCCCTCCACTTT. It encodes CSVGTGRANSPLHF.

The table lists this clonotype with a few counts. The chain is built from TRBV7-8 and TRBJ2-7; TRBD2 agrees at 7 bases. Germline trimming cut 5 bases from V and 5 bases from J; bases unmatched to any gene: 12. This CDR3 has 15 amino acids. CDR1 SGHVS and CDR2 FQNEAQ come from the germline V gene. The CDR3 DNA reads as TGTGCCAGCAGCACCCGACTAGCACAACGGGACGAGCAGTACTTC. It specifies CASSTRLAQRDEQYF. The full variable domain, in which reference TRBV7-8 and TRBJ2-7 provide the parts outside the CDR3, is GAGVSQSPRYKVAKRGQDVALRCDPISGHVSLFWYQQALGQGPEFLTYFQNEAQLDKSGLPSDRFFAERPEGSVSTLKIQRTQQEDSAVYLCASSTRLAQRDEQYFGPGTRLTVT.

This clonotype was seen a few times. This chain uses TRBV5-1 with TRBJ2-1; 7 bases line up with TRBD2. The J segment lost 3 bases and the V segment lost 5 bases, leaving 11 bases of the junction unmatched. Looked up from germline, CDR1 is SGHRS and CDR2 is YFSETQ. The length of the CDR3 is 16 residues. CDR3 in amino acids: CASSWGARERYNEQFF. The CDR3, as DNA: TGCGCCAGCAGTTGGGGAGCGCGGGAGCGCTACAATGAGCAGTTCTTC.

This clonotype was found a few times. CDR3 sequence: CASSVGTGVSETQYF. The DNA of the CDR3 is TGTGCCAGCAGCGTAGGGACAGGGGTATCAGAGACCCAGTACTTC. V and J are TRBV9 and TRBJ2-5, with 9 positions matching TRBD1. Germline lookup yields CDR1 SGDLS and CDR2 YYNGEE. With 0 bases clipped from V and 4 bases from J, the junction kept 4 bases outside the gene matches. There are 15 residues in the CDR3. Combining the CDR3 with reference TRBV9 and TRBJ2-5 gives the whole variable domain DSGVTQTPKHLITATGQRVTLRCSPRSGDLSVYWYQQSLDQGLQFLIQYYNGEERAKGNILERFSAQQFPDLHSELNLSSLELGDSALYFCASSVGTGVSETQYFGPGTRLLVL.

This clonotype occurred a few times. This chain joins TRBV5-5 and TRBJ2-3; tentatively, D is TRBD1 or TRBD2 (5 bases each). Trimming pared 3 bases from V and 2 bases from J, leaving 10 bases between. This CDR3 is built from 14 residues. CDR1 and CDR2 (germline): SGHKS, YYEKEE (reference sequence). This CDR3 reads CASSSRGTTDTQYF. The CDR3 DNA is TGTGCCAGCAGCTCCCGAGGGACCACAGATACGCAGTATTTT.

This rearrangement joins TRBV11-2 to TRBJ2-2, with D perhaps assigned TRBD1 or TRBD2 (5 bases each). Trimming took off 1 base at V and 2 bases at J, with 11 bases between the two ends. CDR3 size: 16 residues. CDR1 SGHAT and CDR2 FQNNGV come from the germline V gene. CDR3 DNA: TGTGCCAGCAGCTTAGGAGGGGATCAAAACACCGGGGAGCTGTTTTTT. The encoded protein is CASSLGGDQNTGELFF.

This clonotype was detected a few times. The chain combines TRBV6-5 with TRBJ1-5; D is undetermined. Germline CDR1 reads MNHEY; CDR2 reads SVGAGI. CDR3 length equals 14 residues. V was cut by 0 bases and J by 5 bases, with 8 bases left in between. Here the CDR3 DNA reads TGTGCCAGCAGTTACTCGTCTCGGGATCAGCCCCAGCATTTT. Its translation is CASSYSSRDQPQHF.

This rearrangement joins TRBV5-4 to TRBJ2-3; TRBD2 agrees at 10 bases. V shed 4 bases and J 4 bases; nucleotides not matched to a gene: 6. Per the germline V gene, CDR1 is SGHNT and CDR2 is YYREEE (reference sequence). The CDR3 totals 15 residues. The CDR3 sequence is CASSAASGGADTQYF. CDR3 nucleotides: TGTGCCAGCAGCGCGGCTAGCGGGGGCGCAGATACGCAGTATTTT.

This clonotype was detected a few times. The CDR3 coding sequence is TGCGCCAGCAGCCACCAGACCCAACCGACCGGGGAGCTGTTTTTT. Translated, it gives CASSHQTQPTGELFF. The genes are TRBV4-3 and TRBJ2-2; D ambiguous. V was trimmed by 3 bases and J by 5 bases, leaving 13 bases between them. The germline gives CDR1 LGHNA, CDR2 YSLEER. This CDR3 has 15 residues.